The sequence of this T cell receptor (beta chain) was determined in a study of siplizumab effects on memory and regulatory T cells. Note on this clone: What it binds is not known.

Clones were sequenced by immunoSEQ multiplex PCR, and TCRdb holds only the in-frame ones, with some missing. Found here are some 100,000 clones, roughly 93% of them singletons; the top ten hold 6.5% to 8%. Broader study findings: In controls, around 30% of mappable alloreactive CD4+ clones were Treg-derived on average, versus about 69% with siplizumab.

The germline gives CDR1 SGHTA, CDR2 FQGNSA. J lost 0 bases, V lost 2 bases, and 8 bases had no gene match. The CDR3 is 18 amino acids. V is TRBV7-2 and J is TRBJ2-7, with 12 bases fitting TRBD2. This receptor was obtained from a human donor in good health. Sequencing was carried out using CD8+ T cells sorted from blood. This CDR3 reads CASSLSGLAGLSSYEQYF. In DNA, the CDR3 is TGTGCCAGCAGCTTATCCGGACTAGCGGGGTTGAGCTCCTACGAGCAGTACTTC.